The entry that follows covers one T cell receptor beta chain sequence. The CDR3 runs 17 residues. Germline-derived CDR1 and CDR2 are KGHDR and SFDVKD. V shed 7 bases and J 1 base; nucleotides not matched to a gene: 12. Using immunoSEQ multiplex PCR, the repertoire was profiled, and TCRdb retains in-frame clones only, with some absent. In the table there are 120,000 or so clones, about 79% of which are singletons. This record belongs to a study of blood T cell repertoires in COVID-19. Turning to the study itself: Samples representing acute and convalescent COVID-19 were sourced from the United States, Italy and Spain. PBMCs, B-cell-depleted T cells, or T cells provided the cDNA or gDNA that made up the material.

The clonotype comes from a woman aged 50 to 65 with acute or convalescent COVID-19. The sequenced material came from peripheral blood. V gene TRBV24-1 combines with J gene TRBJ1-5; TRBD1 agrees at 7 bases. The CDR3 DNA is TGTGCCACCAGACCAAAGAATGACAGGGTAAGCAATCAGCCCCAGCATTTT. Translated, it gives CATRPKNDRVSNQPQHF.